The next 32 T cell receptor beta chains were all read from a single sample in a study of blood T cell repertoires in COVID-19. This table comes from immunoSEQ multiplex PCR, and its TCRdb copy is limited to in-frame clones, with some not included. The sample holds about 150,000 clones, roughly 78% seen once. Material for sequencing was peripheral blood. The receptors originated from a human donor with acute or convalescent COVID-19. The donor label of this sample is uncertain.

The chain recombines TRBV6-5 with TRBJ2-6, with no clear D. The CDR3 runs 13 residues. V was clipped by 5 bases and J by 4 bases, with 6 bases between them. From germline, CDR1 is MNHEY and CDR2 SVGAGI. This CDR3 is CASSSPGANVLTF. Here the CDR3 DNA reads TGTGCCAGCAGTAGCCCCGGGGCCAACGTCCTGACTTTC.

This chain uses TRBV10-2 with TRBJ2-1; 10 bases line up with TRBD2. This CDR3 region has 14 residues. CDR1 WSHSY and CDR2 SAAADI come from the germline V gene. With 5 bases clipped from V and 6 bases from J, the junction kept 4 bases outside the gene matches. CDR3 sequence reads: CASSSGGASNEQFF. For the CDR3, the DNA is TGCGCCAGCAGTAGCGGGGGGGCCTCCAATGAGCAGTTCTTC.

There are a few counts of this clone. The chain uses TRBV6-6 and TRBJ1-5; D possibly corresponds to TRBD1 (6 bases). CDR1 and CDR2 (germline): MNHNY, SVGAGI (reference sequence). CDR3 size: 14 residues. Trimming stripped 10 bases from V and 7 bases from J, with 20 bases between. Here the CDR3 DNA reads TGTGCCACTAGGGAGGGGGGGCTTGGCCAGCCCCAGCATTTT. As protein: CATREGGLGQPQHF.

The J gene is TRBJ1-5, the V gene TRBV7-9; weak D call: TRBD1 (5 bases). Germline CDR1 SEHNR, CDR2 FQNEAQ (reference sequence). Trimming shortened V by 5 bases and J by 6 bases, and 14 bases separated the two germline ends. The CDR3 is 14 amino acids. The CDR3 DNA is TGTGCCAGCAGCCTTGGGGGGTTGGGTCAGCCCCAGCATTTT. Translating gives CASSLGGLGQPQHF. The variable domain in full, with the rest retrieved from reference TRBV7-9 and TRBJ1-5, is DTGVSQNPRHKITKRGQNVTFRCDPISEHNRLYWYRQTLGQGPEFLTYFQNEAQLEKSRLLSDRFSAERPKGSFSTLEIQRTEQGDSAMYLCASSLGGLGQPQHFGDGTRLSIL.

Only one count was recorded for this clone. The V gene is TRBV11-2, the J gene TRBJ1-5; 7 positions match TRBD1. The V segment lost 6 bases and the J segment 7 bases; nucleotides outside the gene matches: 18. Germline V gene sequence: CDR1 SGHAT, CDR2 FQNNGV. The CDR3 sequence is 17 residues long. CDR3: CASSTGGDSLNLQPQHF. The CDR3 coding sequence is TGTGCCAGCAGTACGGGCGGGGACAGTCTTAACCTCCAGCCCCAGCATTTT.

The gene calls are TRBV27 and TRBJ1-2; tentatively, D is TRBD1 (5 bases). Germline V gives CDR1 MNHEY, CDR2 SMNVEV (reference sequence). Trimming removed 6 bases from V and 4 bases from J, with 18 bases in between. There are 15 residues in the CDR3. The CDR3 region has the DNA TGTGCCAGCAGGAGGACACATGATGGGTCCTATGGCTACACCTTC. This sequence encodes CASRRTHDGSYGYTF.

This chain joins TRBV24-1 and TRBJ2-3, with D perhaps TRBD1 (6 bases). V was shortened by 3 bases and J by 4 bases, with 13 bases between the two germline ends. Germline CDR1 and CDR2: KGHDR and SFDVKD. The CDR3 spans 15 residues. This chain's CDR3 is CATSDRDNGADTQYF. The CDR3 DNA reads TGTGCCACCAGTGATAGGGACAATGGCGCAGATACGCAGTATTTT.

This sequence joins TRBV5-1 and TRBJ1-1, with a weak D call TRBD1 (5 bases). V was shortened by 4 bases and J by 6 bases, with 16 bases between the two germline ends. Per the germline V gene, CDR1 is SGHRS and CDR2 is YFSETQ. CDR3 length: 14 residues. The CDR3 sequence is CASSASGGDAEAFF. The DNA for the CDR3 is TGCGCCAGCAGCGCGAGCGGGGGGGACGCTGAAGCTTTCTTT. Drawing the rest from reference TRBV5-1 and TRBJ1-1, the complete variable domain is KAGVTQTPRYLIKTRGQQVTLSCSPISGHRSVSWYQQTPGQGLQFLFEYFSETQRNKGNFPGRFSGRQFSNSRSEMNVSTLELGDSALYLCASSASGGDAEAFFGQGTRLTVV.

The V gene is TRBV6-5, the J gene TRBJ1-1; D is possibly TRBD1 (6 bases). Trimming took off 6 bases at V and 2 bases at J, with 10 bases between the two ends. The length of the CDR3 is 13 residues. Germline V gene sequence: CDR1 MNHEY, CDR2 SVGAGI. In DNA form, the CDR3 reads TGTGCCAGCAGCGGACAGACCAACACTGAAGCTTTCTTT. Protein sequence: CASSGQTNTEAFF.

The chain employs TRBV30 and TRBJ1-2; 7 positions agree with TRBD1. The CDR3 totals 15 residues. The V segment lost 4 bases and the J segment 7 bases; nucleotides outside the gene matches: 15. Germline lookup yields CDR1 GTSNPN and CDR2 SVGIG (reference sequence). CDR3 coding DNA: TGTGCCTGGATTTGGCAGGGGGTCCAGAACGGTGGCTACACCTTC. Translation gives CAWIWQGVQNGGYTF.

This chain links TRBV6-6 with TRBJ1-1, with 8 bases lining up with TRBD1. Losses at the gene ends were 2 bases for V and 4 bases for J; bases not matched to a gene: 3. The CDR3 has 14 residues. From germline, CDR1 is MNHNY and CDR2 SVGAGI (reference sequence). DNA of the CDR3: TGTGCCAGCAGTTACCCCGGACAGGGCACTGAAGCTTTCTTT. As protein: CASSYPGQGTEAFF.

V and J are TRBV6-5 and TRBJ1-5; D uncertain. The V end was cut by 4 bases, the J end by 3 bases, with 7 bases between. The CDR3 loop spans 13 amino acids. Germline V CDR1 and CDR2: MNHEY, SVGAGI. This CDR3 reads CASSFGFNQPQHF. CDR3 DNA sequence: TGTGCCAGCAGTTTTGGCTTCAATCAGCCCCAGCATTTT.

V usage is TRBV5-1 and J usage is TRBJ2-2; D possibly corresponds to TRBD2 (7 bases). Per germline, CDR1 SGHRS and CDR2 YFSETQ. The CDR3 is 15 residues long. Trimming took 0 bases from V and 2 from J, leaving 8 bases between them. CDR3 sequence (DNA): TGCGCCAGCAGCTTGGGCGGGGGCAACACCGGGGAGCTGTTTTTT. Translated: CASSLGGGNTGELFF.

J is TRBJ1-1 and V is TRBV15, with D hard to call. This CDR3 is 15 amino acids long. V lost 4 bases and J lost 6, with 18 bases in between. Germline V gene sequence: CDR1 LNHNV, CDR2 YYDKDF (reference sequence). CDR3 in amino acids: CATSTLTSGPPEAFF. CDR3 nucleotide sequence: TGTGCCACCAGCACCCTTACGTCGGGTCCACCTGAAGCTTTCTTT. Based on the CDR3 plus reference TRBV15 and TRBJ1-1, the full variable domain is DAMVIQNPRYQVTQFGKPVTLSCSQTLNHNVMYWYQQKSSQAPKLLFHYYDKDFNNEADTPDNFQSRRPNTSFCFLDIRSPGLGDTAMYLCATSTLTSGPPEAFFGQGTRLTVV.

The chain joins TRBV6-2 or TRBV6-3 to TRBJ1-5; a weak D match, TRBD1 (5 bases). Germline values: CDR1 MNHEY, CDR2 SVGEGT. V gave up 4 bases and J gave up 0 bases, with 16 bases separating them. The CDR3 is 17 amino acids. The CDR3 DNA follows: TGTGCCAGCAGTTCCAGGGCCCTAAGGCATAGCAATCAGCCCCAGCATTTT. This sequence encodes CASSSRALRHSNQPQHF.

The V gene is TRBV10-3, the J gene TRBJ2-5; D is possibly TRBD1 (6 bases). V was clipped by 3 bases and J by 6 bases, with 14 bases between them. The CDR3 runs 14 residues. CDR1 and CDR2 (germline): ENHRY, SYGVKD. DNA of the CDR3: TGTGCCATCAGTGATATTGGGCAGGGGCAGACCCAGTACTTC. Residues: CAISDIGQGQTQYF.

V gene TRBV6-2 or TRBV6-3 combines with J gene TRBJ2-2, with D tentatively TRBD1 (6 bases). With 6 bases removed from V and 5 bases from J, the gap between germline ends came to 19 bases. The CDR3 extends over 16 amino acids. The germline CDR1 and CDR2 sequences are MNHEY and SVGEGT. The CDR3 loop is CASSSDDRIRTGELFF. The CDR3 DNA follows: TGTGCCAGCAGCTCCGATGACAGGATACGAACCGGGGAGCTGTTTTTT.

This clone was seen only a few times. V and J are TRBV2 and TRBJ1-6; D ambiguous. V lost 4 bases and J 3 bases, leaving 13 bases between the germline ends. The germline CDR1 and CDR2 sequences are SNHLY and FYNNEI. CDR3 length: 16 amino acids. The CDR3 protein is CASSGNTHVYNSPLHF. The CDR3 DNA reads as TGTGCCAGCAGTGGTAACACCCACGTCTATAATTCACCCCTCCACTTT.

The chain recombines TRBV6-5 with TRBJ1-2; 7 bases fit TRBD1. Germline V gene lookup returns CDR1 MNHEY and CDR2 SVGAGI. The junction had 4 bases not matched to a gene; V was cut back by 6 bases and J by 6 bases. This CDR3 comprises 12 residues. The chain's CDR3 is CASSRQGHGYTF. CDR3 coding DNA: TGTGCCAGCAGCCGACAGGGTCATGGCTACACCTTC.

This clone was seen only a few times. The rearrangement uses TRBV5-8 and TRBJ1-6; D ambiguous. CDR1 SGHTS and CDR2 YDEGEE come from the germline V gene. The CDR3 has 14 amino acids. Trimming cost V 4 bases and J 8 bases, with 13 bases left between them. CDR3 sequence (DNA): TGTGCCAGCAGCAAAGACCCCCGGGATTCACCCCTCCACTTT. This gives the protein CASSKDPRDSPLHF.

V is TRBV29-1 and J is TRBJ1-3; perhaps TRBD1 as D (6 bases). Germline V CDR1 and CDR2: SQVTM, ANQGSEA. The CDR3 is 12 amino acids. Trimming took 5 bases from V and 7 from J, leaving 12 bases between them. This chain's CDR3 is CSVRDMGNTIYF. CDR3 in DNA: TGCAGCGTTCGGGACATGGGGAACACCATATATTTT.

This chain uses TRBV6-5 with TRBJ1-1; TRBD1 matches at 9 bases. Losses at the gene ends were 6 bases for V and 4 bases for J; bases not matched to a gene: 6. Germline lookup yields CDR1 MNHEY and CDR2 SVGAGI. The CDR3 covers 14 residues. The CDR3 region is CASRTQGAGTEAFF. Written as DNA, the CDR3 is TGTGCCAGCAGGACACAGGGGGCAGGCACTGAAGCTTTCTTT.

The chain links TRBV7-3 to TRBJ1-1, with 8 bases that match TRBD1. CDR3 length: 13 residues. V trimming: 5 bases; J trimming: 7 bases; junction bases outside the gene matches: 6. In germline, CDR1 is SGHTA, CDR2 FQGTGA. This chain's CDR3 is CASSPRGPGEAFF. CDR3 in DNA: TGTGCCAGCAGCCCCAGGGGGCCAGGTGAAGCTTTCTTT.

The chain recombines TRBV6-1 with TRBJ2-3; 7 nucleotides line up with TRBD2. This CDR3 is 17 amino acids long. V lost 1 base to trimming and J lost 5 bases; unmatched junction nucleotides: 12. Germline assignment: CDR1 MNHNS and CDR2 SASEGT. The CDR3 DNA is TGTGCCAGCAGTGAAGAGGGAGGGTGGGGAATAAGAGATACGCAGTATTTT. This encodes CASSEEGGWGIRDTQYF.

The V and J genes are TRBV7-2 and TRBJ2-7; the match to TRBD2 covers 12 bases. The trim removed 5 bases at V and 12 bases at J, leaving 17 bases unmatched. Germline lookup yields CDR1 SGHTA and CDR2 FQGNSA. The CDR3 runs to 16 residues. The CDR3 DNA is TGTGCCAGCAGCCTATCTCGGGGTCGGACTAGCGGGGTGGGGTACTTC. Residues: CASSLSRGRTSGVGYF. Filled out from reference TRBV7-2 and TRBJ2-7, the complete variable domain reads GAGVSQSPSNKVTEKGKDVELRCDPISGHTALYWYRQSLGQGLEFLIYFQGNSAPDKSGLPSDRFSAERTGGSVSTLTIQRTQQEDSAVYLCASSLSRGRTSGVGYFGPGTRLTVT.

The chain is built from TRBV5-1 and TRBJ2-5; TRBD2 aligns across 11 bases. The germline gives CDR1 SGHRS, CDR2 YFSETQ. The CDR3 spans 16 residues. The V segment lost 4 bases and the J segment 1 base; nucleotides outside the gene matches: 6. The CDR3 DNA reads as TGCGCCAGCAGCAGGGGACTAGCGGCGTTCCAAGAGACCCAGTACTTC. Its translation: CASSRGLAAFQETQYF.

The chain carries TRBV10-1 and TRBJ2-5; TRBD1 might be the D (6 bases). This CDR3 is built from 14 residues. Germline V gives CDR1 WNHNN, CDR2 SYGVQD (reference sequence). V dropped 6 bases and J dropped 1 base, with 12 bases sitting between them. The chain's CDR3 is CASSSGQIQETQYF. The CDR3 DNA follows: TGCGCCAGCAGCTCAGGACAGATCCAAGAGACCCAGTACTTC.

CDR3: CASSEDRGLDYTF. The CDR3 region has the DNA TGTGCCAGCAGTGAGGACAGGGGACTGGACTACACCTTC. The V call is TRBV2, the J call TRBJ1-2; TRBD1 aligns across 9 bases. The CDR3 runs 13 residues. V dropped 3 bases and J dropped 10; count of bases not matched to a gene: 6. CDR1 is SNHLY and CDR2 is FYNNEI in the germline V gene.

CDR3 DNA: TGCAGCGTTGAAGATCTTGGTCGCGCAGGGTTGGATACGCAGTATTTT. Encoded protein: CSVEDLGRAGLDTQYF. The chain uses TRBV29-1 and TRBJ2-3; D is perhaps TRBD1 (5 bases). The V and J ends lost 0 bases and 6 bases respectively, with 19 bases between them. This CDR3 has 16 residues. Germline values: CDR1 SQVTM, CDR2 ANQGSEA.

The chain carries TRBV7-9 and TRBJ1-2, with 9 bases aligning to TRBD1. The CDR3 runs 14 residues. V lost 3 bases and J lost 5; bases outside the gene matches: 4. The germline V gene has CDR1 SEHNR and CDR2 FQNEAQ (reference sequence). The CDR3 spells CASSLGQGGYGYTF. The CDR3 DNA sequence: TGTGCCAGCAGCTTGGGACAGGGAGGGTATGGCTACACCTTC.

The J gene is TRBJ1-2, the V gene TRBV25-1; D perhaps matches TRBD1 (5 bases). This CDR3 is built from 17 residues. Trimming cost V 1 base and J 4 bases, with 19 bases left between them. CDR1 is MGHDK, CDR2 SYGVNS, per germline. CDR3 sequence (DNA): TGTGCCAGCAGTGAATCGGGCAGGGCCTACACTGGCTATGGCTACACCTTC. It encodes CASSESGRAYTGYGYTF.

The CDR3 loop is CASSLEGGPSTDTQYF. The CDR3, as DNA: TGTGCCAGCAGCTTGGAAGGGGGCCCTAGCACAGATACGCAGTATTTT. The gene calls are TRBV5-4 and TRBJ2-3; 7 nucleotides agree with TRBD1. Germline loops: CDR1 SGHNT, CDR2 YYREEE (reference sequence). V trimming: 0 bases; J trimming: 0 bases; junction bases outside the gene matches: 4. This CDR3 has 16 residues. Variable domain in full (rest from reference TRBV5-4 and TRBJ2-3): ETGVTQSPTHLIKTRGQQVTLRCSSQSGHNTVSWYQQALGQGPQFIFQYYREEENGRGNFPPRFSGLQFPNYSSELNVNALELDDSALYLCASSLEGGPSTDTQYFGPGTRLTVL.